In this sample, the clone carrying this T cell receptor beta chain turned up a few times. The data were taken from a study of long-term antiretroviral therapy in people with HIV. The assay, immunoSEQ v3.0, was run at survey level. Repertoires were generated with immunoSEQ multiplex PCR, while TCRdb's copy carries only in-frame clones and drops some. The data hold tens of thousands of clones, with about four fifths observed a single time. The CDR3 has 13 residues. V lost 3 bases and J lost 1, with 6 bases in between. Germline lookup yields CDR1 SGHVS and CDR2 FQNEAQ. Sequencing used unsorted PBMCs, obtained 5.9 years after starting antiretroviral therapy. The chain employs TRBV7-8 and TRBJ1-1; D gene unclear. The TCR originated in a man between 25 and 39 years old with HIV. The CDR3 DNA reads as TGTGCCAGCAGCTTTGAGGGGAACACTGAAGCTTTCTTT. Translated, it gives CASSFEGNTEAFF.